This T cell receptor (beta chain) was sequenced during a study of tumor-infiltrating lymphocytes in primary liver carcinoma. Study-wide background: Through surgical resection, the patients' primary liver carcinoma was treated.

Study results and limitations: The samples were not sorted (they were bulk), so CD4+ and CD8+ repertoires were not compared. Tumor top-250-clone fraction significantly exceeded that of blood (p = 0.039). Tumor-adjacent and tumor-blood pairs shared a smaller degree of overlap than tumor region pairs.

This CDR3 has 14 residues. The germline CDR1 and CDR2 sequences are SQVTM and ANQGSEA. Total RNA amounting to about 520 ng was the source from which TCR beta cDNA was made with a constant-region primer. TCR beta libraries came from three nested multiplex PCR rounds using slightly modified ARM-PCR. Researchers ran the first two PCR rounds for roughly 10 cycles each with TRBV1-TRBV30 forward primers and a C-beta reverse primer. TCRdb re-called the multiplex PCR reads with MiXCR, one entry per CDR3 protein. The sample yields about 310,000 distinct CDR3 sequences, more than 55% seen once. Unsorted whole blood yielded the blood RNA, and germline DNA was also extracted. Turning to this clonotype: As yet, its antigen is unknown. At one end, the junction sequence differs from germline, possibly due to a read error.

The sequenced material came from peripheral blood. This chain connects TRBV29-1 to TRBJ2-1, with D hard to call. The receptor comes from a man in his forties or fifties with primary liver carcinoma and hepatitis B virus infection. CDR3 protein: CSAAPRATSNELFF. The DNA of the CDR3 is TGCAGCGCCGCGCCCCGGGCTACAAGCAATGAGCTGTTCTTC.